The following is a T cell receptor beta chain sequence with its context. The data stem from a study of blood T cell repertoires in COVID-19. Whole-study context: Acute and convalescent COVID-19 specimens originated in the United States, Italy and Spain. PBMCs, B-cell-depleted T cells, or T cells were the source of the cDNA or gDNA that made up the material.

Original handling: Amplification of reference gene primers was used by the study to estimate nucleated cell counts. The method was immunoSEQ multiplex PCR; TCRdb's version includes in-frame clones alone and lacks a portion of them. The V and J calls and clone size are taken from that table; D and trimming were inferred from the DNA. The table records 380,000 or so clones, about 90% of them present only once. This CDR3 region has 15 residues. Germline loops: CDR1 MNHEY, CDR2 SMNVEV (reference sequence). Unmatched junction bases numbered 9, after V lost 6 bases and J lost 6 bases. V usage is TRBV27 and J usage is TRBJ1-5, with TRBD1 identical over 9 bases. The receptor was derived from a man between 40 and 49 years old with acute or convalescent COVID-19. Sequenced material: peripheral blood. The CDR3 DNA is TGTGCCAGCAGCCCTGGACAGGGGAAGGGTCAGCCCCAGCATTTT. Translation gives CASSPGQGKGQPQHF.